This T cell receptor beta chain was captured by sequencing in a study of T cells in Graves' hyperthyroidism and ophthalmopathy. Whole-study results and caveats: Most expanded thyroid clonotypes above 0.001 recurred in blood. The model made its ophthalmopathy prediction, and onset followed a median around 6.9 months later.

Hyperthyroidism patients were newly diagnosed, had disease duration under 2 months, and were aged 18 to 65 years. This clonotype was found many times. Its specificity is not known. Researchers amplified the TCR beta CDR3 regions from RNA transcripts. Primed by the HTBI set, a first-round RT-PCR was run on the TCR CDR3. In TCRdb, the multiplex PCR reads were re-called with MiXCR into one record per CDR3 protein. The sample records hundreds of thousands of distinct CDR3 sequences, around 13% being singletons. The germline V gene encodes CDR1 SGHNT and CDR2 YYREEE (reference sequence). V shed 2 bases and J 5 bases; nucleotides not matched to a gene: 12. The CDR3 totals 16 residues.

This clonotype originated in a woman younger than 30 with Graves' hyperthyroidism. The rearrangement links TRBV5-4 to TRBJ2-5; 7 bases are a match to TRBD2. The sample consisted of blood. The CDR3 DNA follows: TGTGCCAGCAGCTTCTCGTCAACAGGCGGGAGCGAGACCCAGTACTTC. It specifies CASSFSSTGGSETQYF.